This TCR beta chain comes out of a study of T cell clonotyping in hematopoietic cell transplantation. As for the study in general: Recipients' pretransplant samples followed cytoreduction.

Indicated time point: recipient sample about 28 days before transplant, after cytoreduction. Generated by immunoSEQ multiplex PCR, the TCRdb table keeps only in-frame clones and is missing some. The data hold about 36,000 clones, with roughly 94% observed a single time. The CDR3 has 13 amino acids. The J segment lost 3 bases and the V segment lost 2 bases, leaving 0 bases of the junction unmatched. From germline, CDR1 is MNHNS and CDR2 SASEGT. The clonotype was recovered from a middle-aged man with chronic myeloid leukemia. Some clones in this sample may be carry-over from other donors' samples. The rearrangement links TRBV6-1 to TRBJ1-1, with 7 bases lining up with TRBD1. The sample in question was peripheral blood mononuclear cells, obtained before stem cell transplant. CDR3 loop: CASSEQGDTEAFF. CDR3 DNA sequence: TGTGCCAGCAGTGAACAGGGGGACACTGAAGCTTTCTTT.